Presented here are 32 T cell receptor beta chains from one specimen sequenced in a study of human T cells and chemical hapten exposure. Noted time point: patch test 2, 6 weeks after DPC sensitization. Specified treatment: therapeutic diphenylcyclopropenone sensitization with weekly scalp DPC. TCRdb reanalysed the RACE reads using MiXCR and keeps one entry per CDR3 protein. The table lists some 89,000 distinct CDR3 sequences, around 9.6% of them singletons. The source was whole blood, collected in connection with sensitization to the hapten diphenylcyclopropenone (DPC). The source of these receptors is a woman in her twenties or thirties with alopecia areata. Some clones in this sample may be carry-over from other donors' samples.

This clonotype was counted at least ten times. The V call is TRBV18, the J call TRBJ2-3; the D is unclear. Germline V gene data show CDR1 as KGHSH and CDR2 as LQKENI. Trimming left V 2 bases short and J 6 bases short, with 3 bases between. This CDR3 contains 11 residues. The CDR3 here is CASSPTDTQYF. DNA for the CDR3: TGTGCCAGCTCACCAACGGATACGCAGTATTTT.

This clonotype has a count of ten or more. The rearrangement uses TRBV12-3 or TRBV12-4 and TRBJ1-5; the D gene is possibly TRBD1 (5 bases). The CDR3 spans 15 residues. Trimming took 5 bases from V and 5 from J, leaving 16 bases between them. In nucleotides, the CDR3 is TGTGCCAGCAGTGGGCACAGGTTCAACGATCAGCCCCAGCATTTT. It codes for CASSGHRFNDQPQHF.

This clonotype showed up many times. The chain employs TRBV29-1 and TRBJ1-2; D call uncertain. Per the germline V gene, CDR1 is SQVTM and CDR2 is ANQGSEA. This CDR3 contains 14 residues. V was cut by 0 bases and J by 0 bases, with 8 bases left in between. The CDR3 is CSVEDLGPNYGYTF. CDR3 nucleotide sequence: TGCAGCGTTGAAGATCTGGGTCCTAACTATGGCTACACCTTC.

This clonotype has at least ten counts. The gene calls are TRBV28 and TRBJ1-1, with no clear D. The V end was cut by 7 bases, the J end by 0 bases, with 6 bases between. The CDR3 runs to 12 residues. Per the germline V gene, CDR1 is MDHEN and CDR2 is SYDVKM. CDR3 DNA sequence: TGTGCCAGCAAGGGCGTGAACACTGAAGCTTTCTTT. Translation gives CASKGVNTEAFF. The full variable domain, in which reference TRBV28 and TRBJ1-1 provide the parts outside the CDR3, is DVKVTQSSRYLVKRTGEKVFLECVQDMDHENMFWYRQDPGLGLRLIYFSYDVKMKEKGDIPEGYSVSREKKERFSLILESASTNQTSMYLCASKGVNTEAFFGQGTRLTVV.

V and J are TRBV15 and TRBJ1-5; D gene uncertain. There are 13 residues in the CDR3. V was trimmed by 0 bases and J by 7 bases, leaving 7 bases between them. Germline V lookup: CDR1 LNHNV, CDR2 YYDKDF (reference sequence). CDR3 region: CATSRDRGQPQHF. The CDR3 DNA sequence: TGTGCCACCAGCAGAGATCGGGGACAGCCCCAGCATTTT.

This clonotype was seen many times. The chain links TRBV18 to TRBJ2-7, with no clear D. The CDR3 is 13 residues long. Germline V gives CDR1 KGHSH, CDR2 LQKENI. V shed 8 bases and J shed 0 bases, with 11 bases lying between them. The CDR3 reads CASLRTDSYEQYF. The CDR3 DNA follows: TGTGCCAGCCTAAGAACTGACTCCTACGAGCAGTACTTC. Together with reference TRBV18 and TRBJ2-7, the CDR3 gives the full variable domain: NAGVMQNPRHLVRRRGQEARLRCSPMKGHSHVYWYRQLPEEGLKFMVYLQKENIIDESGMPKERFSAEFPKEGPSILRIQQVVRGDSAAYFCASLRTDSYEQYFGPGTRLTVT.

This clonotype was found many times. The gene calls are TRBV4-2 and TRBJ1-4, with 7 bases matching TRBD1. The germline CDR1 and CDR2 sequences are LGHNA and YNFKEQ. The CDR3 has 16 residues. V shed 3 bases and J 0 bases; nucleotides not matched to a gene: 4. The CDR3 region is CASSHGTATTNEKLFF. DNA of the CDR3: TGTGCCAGCAGCCATGGGACAGCGACAACTAATGAAAAACTGTTTTTT.

Ten or more counts support this clonotype. The rearrangement links TRBV11-2 to TRBJ2-7; D call uncertain. Germline V gene lookup returns CDR1 SGHAT and CDR2 FQNNGV. The length of the CDR3 is 12 residues. The V end was cut by 2 bases, the J end by 6 bases, with 8 bases between. The CDR3 DNA sequence: TGTGCCAGCAGCTTATCCCCGGGCGAGCAGTACTTC. Protein sequence: CASSLSPGEQYF.

This clonotype appeared many times. The genes are TRBV7-6 and TRBJ2-7; TRBD1 might be the D (5 bases). Germline V gene sequence: CDR1 SGHVS, CDR2 FNYEAQ. CDR3 length: 15 amino acids. V was trimmed by 1 base and J by 2 bases, leaving 12 bases between them. The DNA for the CDR3 is TGTGCCAGCAGCTTAGGCGCAGGGTACCCCTACGAGCAGTACTTC. Protein sequence: CASSLGAGYPYEQYF. Full variable domain (remainder filled in from reference TRBV7-6 and TRBJ2-7): GAGVSQSPRYKVTKRGQDVALRCDPISGHVSLYWYRQALGQGPEFLTYFNYEAQQDKSGLPNDRFSAERPEGSISTLTIQRTEQRDSAMYRCASSLGAGYPYEQYFGPGTRLTVT.

In its sample, this clonotype was seen many times. The chain has TRBV29-1 and TRBJ2-3; D is unclear. The CDR3 is made up of 12 amino acids. Germline assignment: CDR1 SQVTM and CDR2 ANQGSEA. V was clipped by 1 base and J by 3 bases, with 5 bases between them. The CDR3 DNA reads as TGCAGCGTTGAAGGTGAAACAGATACGCAGTATTTT. Amino acids: CSVEGETDTQYF.

This clonotype was found many times. The chain uses TRBV7-2 and TRBJ2-7; the match to TRBD2 covers 8 bases. Germline CDR1 and CDR2: SGHTA and FQGNSA. The CDR3 totals 16 residues. V trimming: 5 bases; J trimming: 2 bases; junction bases outside the gene matches: 11. The CDR3 sequence is CASSGSVAGGAYEQYF. The CDR3 coding sequence is TGTGCCAGCAGCGGTTCGGTGGCGGGAGGCGCCTACGAGCAGTACTTC.

This clonotype was detected a few times. J is TRBJ2-7 and V is TRBV29-1; D gene uncertain. Germline-derived CDR1 and CDR2 are SQVTM and ANQGSEA. CDR3 length equals 12 residues. V lost 4 bases and J lost 3, with 10 bases in between. The CDR3 sequence: CSVGAYGYEQYF. As DNA, the CDR3 is TGCAGCGTTGGGGCCTACGGCTACGAGCAGTACTTC.

At least ten counts were recorded for this clonotype. The chain combines TRBV4-2 with TRBJ1-2; D might be TRBD1 (5 bases). The CDR3 extends over 15 amino acids. The V gene lost 1 base and the J gene lost 0 bases, with 9 bases spanning the gap. Looked up from germline, CDR1 is LGHNA and CDR2 is YNFKEQ. This chain's CDR3 is CASSQGEGSNYGYTF. CDR3 nucleotides: TGTGCCAGCAGCCAAGGGGAGGGGTCTAACTATGGCTACACCTTC.

This clonotype was seen only a few times. CDR3 sequence: CASSLDLGLAGGAETQYF. The DNA for the CDR3 is TGTGCCAGCAGCTTAGATTTGGGCTTGGCAGGGGGCGCGGAGACCCAGTACTTC. This rearrangement joins TRBV11-2 to TRBJ2-5; TRBD1 matches at 8 bases. CDR1 and CDR2 from the germline V gene are SGHAT and FQNNGV. The CDR3 is made up of 18 amino acids. Trimming cost V 0 bases and J 5 bases; bases outside gene matches: 14.

The table lists this clonotype with many counts. The rearrangement joins TRBV27 to TRBJ1-4; TRBD1 matches 8 bases. CDR1 is MNHEY and CDR2 is SMNVEV in the germline V gene (reference sequence). This CDR3 contains 20 residues. V dropped 5 bases and J dropped 0; count of bases not matched to a gene: 17. CDR3 coding DNA: TGTGCCAGCAGTGCCCTCCCCGGACAGGGAGAACGGCCAACTAATGAAAAACTGTTTTTT. Protein sequence: CASSALPGQGERPTNEKLFF. The variable domain in full, completed from reference TRBV27 and TRBJ1-4, reads EAQVTQNPRYLITVTGKKLTVTCSQNMNHEYMSWYRQDPGLGLRQIYYSMNVEVTDKGDVPEGYKVSRKEKRNFPLILESPSPNQTSLYFCASSALPGQGERPTNEKLFFGSGTQLSVL.

This clonotype was counted many times. The germline gene is not matched at one end of the junction; a read error may be the cause. The chain uses TRBV29-1 and TRBJ1-2; D possibly corresponds to TRBD1 (5 bases). The CDR3 spans 11 residues. Germline values: CDR1 SQVTM, CDR2 ANQGSEA. CDR3 DNA sequence: TGCAGCCTTGACAGAAACTATGGCTACACCTTC. Residues: CSLDRNYGYTF.

This clonotype came up many times. The V gene is TRBV7-3, the J gene TRBJ2-5; D gene unclear. Germline V CDR1 and CDR2: SGHTA, FQGTGA. The V end lost 5 bases, the J end lost 5 bases, and 18 bases lay between the germline ends. This CDR3 comprises 15 residues. In DNA, the CDR3 is TGTGCCAGCAGCAAGGGCGGCAACGTGGGGGAGACCCAGTACTTC. Amino acids: CASSKGGNVGETQYF.

There are a few counts of this clonotype. This chain connects TRBV11-1 to TRBJ1-3; TRBD1 might be the D (5 bases). The CDR3 covers 16 residues. The germline gives CDR1 SGHAT, CDR2 FQDESV (reference sequence). With 4 bases removed from V and 0 bases from J, the gap between germline ends came to 13 bases. Written as DNA, the CDR3 is TGTGCCAGCAGCTCGGGACTGTTGGACTCTGGAAACACCATATATTTT. It specifies CASSSGLLDSGNTIYF.

Ten or more counts support this clonotype. The V call is TRBV10-3, the J call TRBJ2-7; D uncertain. Between the trimmed V and J ends, which lost 0 bases and 6 bases, there was a span of 12 bases. This CDR3 is built from 14 residues. Germline lookup yields CDR1 ENHRY and CDR2 SYGVKD. CDR3: CAISESNVSGEQYF. The CDR3 region has the DNA TGTGCCATCAGTGAGTCGAACGTGTCTGGCGAGCAGTACTTC.

This sequence joins TRBV7-2 and TRBJ2-1; D is ambiguous. This CDR3 contains 12 residues. The germline CDR1 and CDR2 sequences are SGHTA and FQGNSA. V lost 1 base and J 3 bases, leaving 1 base between the germline ends. CDR3 DNA: TGTGCCAGCAGCTTAGACTACAATGAGCAGTTCTTC. Translation gives CASSLDYNEQFF.

This clonotype was recorded many times. The J gene is TRBJ1-2, the V gene TRBV6-2 or TRBV6-3, with 9 bases identical to TRBD1. Germline assignment: CDR1 MNHEY and CDR2 SVGEGT. CDR3 length: 14 amino acids. V lost 6 bases to trimming and J lost 7 bases; unmatched junction nucleotides: 9. The CDR3 region is CASRPQGAERGYTF. The DNA for the CDR3 is TGTGCCAGCAGGCCACAGGGGGCGGAACGTGGCTACACCTTC.

This rearrangement joins TRBV4-1 to TRBJ1-6; unclear D gene. Between the trimmed V and J ends, which lost 0 bases and 5 bases, there was a span of 11 bases. Per germline, CDR1 MGHRA and CDR2 YSYEKL. There are 16 residues in the CDR3. The CDR3: CASSQEPYGHNSPLHF. The CDR3 nucleotides are TGCGCCAGCAGCCAAGAGCCCTATGGACATAATTCACCCCTCCACTTT.

This sequence joins TRBV5-1 and TRBJ1-5, with D uncertain. The CDR3 loop spans 14 amino acids. Germline CDR1 and CDR2: SGHRS and YFSETQ. V lost 4 bases and J lost 3, with 11 bases in between. The CDR3 spells CASSEGFANQPQHF. The DNA for the CDR3 is TGCGCCAGCAGCGAAGGTTTTGCCAATCAGCCCCAGCATTTT.

This clonotype was observed at least ten times. The gene calls are TRBV19 and TRBJ2-6, with D possibly being TRBD1 (5 bases). The CDR3 has 14 amino acids. V shed 3 bases and J shed 4 bases, with 7 bases lying between them. In germline, CDR1 is LNHDA, CDR2 SQIVND (reference sequence). CDR3 protein: CASSIGAGANVLTF. The CDR3 coding sequence is TGTGCCAGTAGTATTGGGGCAGGGGCCAACGTCCTGACTTTC. The variable domain in full, with the rest retrieved from reference TRBV19 and TRBJ2-6, is DGGITQSPKYLFRKEGQNVTLSCEQNLNHDAMYWYRQDPGQGLRLIYYSQIVNDFQKGDIAEGYSVSREKKESFPLTVTSAQKNPTAFYLCASSIGAGANVLTFGAGSRLTVL.

The CDR3 is CASSLGASGRVEQFF. As DNA, the CDR3 is TGTGCCAGCAGCTTAGGGGCTAGCGGGAGGGTTGAGCAGTTCTTC. V usage is TRBV11-2 and J usage is TRBJ2-1; TRBD2 agrees at 12 bases. V was pared by 1 base and J by 9 bases, with 4 bases of the junction left unmatched. This CDR3 is built from 15 residues. Germline V gene lookup returns CDR1 SGHAT and CDR2 FQNNGV.

This clonotype appeared many times. This rearrangement joins TRBV18 to TRBJ1-5; D uncertain. Trimming cost V 6 bases and J 4 bases, with 10 bases left between them. Germline V gives CDR1 KGHSH, CDR2 LQKENI. This CDR3 contains 13 residues. The DNA for the CDR3 is TGTGCCAGCTCGCGGGGTGAGAATCAGCCCCAGCATTTT. Translation gives CASSRGENQPQHF.

On this clonotype: This sequence may be a read error, since a much larger clone differs from it by one base. The chain carries TRBV29-1 and TRBJ2-3; no reliable D call. Trimming took off 7 bases at V and 9 bases at J, with 14 bases between the two ends. Germline V gene data show CDR1 as SQVTM and CDR2 as ANQGSEA. The length of the CDR3 is 11 residues. The CDR3 DNA reads as TGCAGCGCCTCCCTCAGGCGCACGCAGTATTTT. It encodes CSASLRRTQYF.

This clonotype was seen only a few times. V usage is TRBV7-2 and J usage is TRBJ1-1, with a tentative D call TRBD1 (6 bases). The CDR3 contains 15 residues. The V gene lost 1 base and the J gene lost 4 bases, with 13 bases spanning the gap. CDR1 is SGHTA, CDR2 FQGNSA, per germline. CDR3 loop: CASSLDTGLGTEAFF. In nucleotides, the CDR3 is TGTGCCAGCAGCTTAGATACAGGGCTAGGCACTGAAGCTTTCTTT.

This clonotype was picked up many times. The chain uses TRBV20-1 and TRBJ2-1; 10 bases are shared with TRBD2. J gave up 10 bases and V 3 bases, and 12 bases lay outside the gene matches. Germline assignment: CDR1 DFQATT and CDR2 SNEGSKA (reference sequence). CDR3 length: 15 residues. This CDR3 reads CSARVAGGSRGEQFF. The CDR3 region has the DNA TGCAGTGCTAGGGTAGCGGGAGGCTCACGTGGGGAGCAGTTCTTC.

This clonotype was detected ten times or more. This chain links TRBV7-8 with TRBJ2-1; TRBD2 aligns across 8 bases. The CDR3 has 17 residues. The V and J ends lost 4 bases and 0 bases, in that order; junction bases with no gene match: 8. Germline V gene lookup returns CDR1 SGHVS and CDR2 FQNEAQ. The CDR3 sequence is CASSYGTSDSSYNEQFF. The CDR3 nucleotides read TGTGCCAGCAGCTACGGGACTAGTGATAGCTCCTACAATGAGCAGTTCTTC.

At least ten counts were recorded for this clonotype. V and J are TRBV3-1 and TRBJ2-7, with D unresolved. Trimming took 0 bases from V and 0 from J, leaving 18 bases between them. This CDR3 has 18 amino acids. CDR1 is LGHDT, CDR2 YNNKEL, per germline (reference sequence). The CDR3 sequence: CASSQDPFQPESSYEQYF. In nucleotides, the CDR3 is TGTGCCAGCAGCCAAGACCCGTTCCAACCCGAGAGCTCCTACGAGCAGTACTTC.

The rearrangement uses TRBV2 and TRBJ2-1, with 9 bases aligning to TRBD2. The germline gives CDR1 SNHLY, CDR2 FYNNEI. This CDR3 comprises 15 residues. V dropped 3 bases and J dropped 15; count of bases not matched to a gene: 15. The DNA for the CDR3 is TGTGCCAGCAGTGAGGGCGGGAGGGGTGTATCGTTGGTGTTCTTC. Its protein product is CASSEGGRGVSLVFF.